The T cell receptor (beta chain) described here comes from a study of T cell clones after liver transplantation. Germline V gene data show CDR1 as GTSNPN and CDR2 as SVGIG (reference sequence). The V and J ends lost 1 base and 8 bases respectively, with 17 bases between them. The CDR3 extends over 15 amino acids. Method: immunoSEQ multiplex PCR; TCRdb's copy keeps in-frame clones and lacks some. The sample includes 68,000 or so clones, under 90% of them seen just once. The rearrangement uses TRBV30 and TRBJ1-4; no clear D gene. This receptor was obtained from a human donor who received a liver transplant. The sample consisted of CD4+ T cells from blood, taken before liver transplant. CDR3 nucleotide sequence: TGTGCCTGGAGTGGGGTAGGGAAAACCCACGAAAAACTGTTTTTT. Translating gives CAWSGVGKTHEKLFF.